Shown below are 6 T cell receptor beta chains from a single sample sequenced in a study of vaccination and CD4 T cells after COVID-19. The treatment: roughly 10-day PBMC culture with coronavirus spike peptide pools or control peptides (ViraFEST assay). These receptors' targets are unknown. Cultured CD4+ T-cell DNA underwent Oncomine TCR Beta short-read sequencing. Each CDR3 protein is one row after TCRdb ran MiXCR on the PCR reads. The profile shows about 8,900 distinct CDR3 sequences, approximately 64% of them singletons. Sequencing input: CD4+ T cells from blood, cultured in vitro. All receptors come from a human donor who had recovered from COVID-19.

The rearrangement uses TRBV11-3 and TRBJ2-5; D is uncertain. The CDR3 consists of 13 residues. The germline CDR1 and CDR2 sequences are SGHNT and YENEEA. Trimming removed 5 bases at V and 9 bases at J, with 16 bases between. In DNA form, the CDR3 reads TGTGCCAGCAGCCAAGGGCAGGAGAAGGCCCAGTACTTC. This sequence encodes CASSQGQEKAQYF.

The chain's CDR3 is CASLREVFGEKLFF. The CDR3 DNA reads TGTGCCAGCCTCAGGGAGGTATTTGGGGAAAAACTGTTTTTT. This rearrangement joins TRBV2 to TRBJ1-4, with D possibly matching TRBD1 (5 bases). This CDR3 region has 14 residues. The germline CDR1 and CDR2 sequences are SNHLY and FYNNEI. Trimming took 8 bases from V and 8 from J, leaving 18 bases between them. The whole variable domain, remainder taken from reference TRBV2 and TRBJ1-4, is EPEVTQTPSHQVTQMGQEVILRCVPISNHLYFYWYRQILGQKVEFLVSFYNNEISEKSEIFDDQFSVERPDGSNFTLKIRSTKLEDSAMYFCASLREVFGEKLFFGSGTQLSVL.

The CDR3 DNA sequence: TGCAGCGTTGAGACGGCCAGGAACACTGAAGCTTTCTTT. It codes for CSVETARNTEAFF. The chain is built from TRBV29-1 and TRBJ1-1; D unresolved. There are 13 residues in the CDR3. Between the trimmed V and J ends, which lost 3 bases and 1 base, there was a span of 9 bases. Germline V gene data show CDR1 as SQVTM and CDR2 as ANQGSEA.

CDR3 sequence: CASSRGRGSYEQYF. As DNA, the CDR3 is TGTGCCAGCAGTCGGGGTAGGGGCTCCTACGAGCAGTACTTC. The chain combines TRBV27 with TRBJ2-7; D is tentatively TRBD1 or TRBD2 (5 bases each). Trimming removed 5 bases at V and 0 bases at J, with 11 bases between. CDR1 MNHEY and CDR2 SMNVEV come from the germline V gene (reference sequence). The CDR3 is made up of 14 amino acids.

This clonotype appeared a single time. This chain links TRBV28 with TRBJ1-5; no clear D. V dropped 3 bases and J dropped 5 bases, with 8 bases sitting between them. In germline, CDR1 is MDHEN, CDR2 SYDVKM. There are 13 residues in the CDR3. The DNA for the CDR3 is TGTGCCAGCAGTTTGCGGGAAGATCAGCCCCAGCATTTT. Encoded protein: CASSLREDQPQHF. The variable domain in full, completed from reference TRBV28 and TRBJ1-5, reads DVKVTQSSRYLVKRTGEKVFLECVQDMDHENMFWYRQDPGLGLRLIYFSYDVKMKEKGDIPEGYSVSREKKERFSLILESASTNQTSMYLCASSLREDQPQHFGDGTRLSIL.

The V call is TRBV12-3 or TRBV12-4, the J call TRBJ1-2; 8 positions agree with TRBD1. The CDR3 runs to 14 residues. V lost 6 bases and J lost 6; bases outside the gene matches: 9. This CDR3 reads CASSLGTGVDGYTF. As DNA, the CDR3 is TGTGCCAGCAGCCTAGGGACAGGTGTGGATGGCTACACCTTC.